The rows below give T cell receptor beta chains drawn from one sample of a study of T cells after somatic rescue of genetic block. Sequencing used immunoSEQ multiplex PCR; TCRdb keeps in-frame clones, though not all of them. The sample yields thousands of clones, around 86% seen once. The sequenced sample consisted of peripheral blood mononuclear cells (PBMCs). Receptors originate from a boy aged 5 to 17. The conserved cysteine and the conserved F or W are not part of the CDR3 here. Each record gives: V gene, J gene, CDR3 length, CDR3 protein.

v_call: TRBV27; j_call: TRBJ1-5; cdr3_length: 12; cdr3_aa: ASSLTGGGQPQH
v_call: TRBV27; j_call: TRBJ1-4; cdr3_length: 13; cdr3_aa: ASSLLARGIEKLF
v_call: TRBV4-3; j_call: TRBJ1-1; cdr3_length: 11; cdr3_aa: ASSQDGLPEAF
v_call: TRBV10-3; j_call: TRBJ2-1; cdr3_length: 9; cdr3_aa: AIREQNEQF
v_call: TRBV6-4; j_call: TRBJ2-5; cdr3_length: 6; cdr3_aa: ASSDSY
v_call: TRBV7-9; j_call: TRBJ1-4; cdr3_length: 13; cdr3_aa: ASSFTGEFNEKLF
v_call: TRBV7-8; j_call: TRBJ2-7; cdr3_length: 13; cdr3_aa: ASSTWEGGNYEQY
v_call: TRBV29-1; j_call: TRBJ2-1; cdr3_length: 12; cdr3_aa: STLGGARYNEQF
v_call: TRBV2; j_call: TRBJ2-7; cdr3_length: 14; cdr3_aa: ASSEDPGDLTYEQY
v_call: TRBV4-3; j_call: TRBJ1-4; cdr3_length: 14; cdr3_aa: ASSQDPDHIGEKLF
v_call: TRBV9; j_call: TRBJ1-2; cdr3_length: 11; cdr3_aa: ASSVDQNYGYT
v_call: TRBV15; j_call: TRBJ2-1; cdr3_length: 15; cdr3_aa: ATSREGASGRGDEQF
v_call: TRBV7-9; j_call: TRBJ1-1; cdr3_length: 12; cdr3_aa: ASSFQSAGSEAF
v_call: TRBV29-1; j_call: TRBJ1-4; cdr3_length: 12; cdr3_aa: SVARTEESGKLF
v_call: TRBV5-6; j_call: TRBJ2-3; cdr3_length: 14; cdr3_aa: ASSPGLASFADTQY
v_call: TRBV7-9; j_call: TRBJ1-3; cdr3_length: 11; cdr3_aa: ASRADTGNTIY
v_call: TRBV6-5; j_call: TRBJ1-6; cdr3_length: 11; cdr3_aa: ASSPSGGSPLH
v_call: TRBV28; j_call: TRBJ2-2; cdr3_length: 15; cdr3_aa: ASSFWRSLGLTGELF
v_call: TRBV5-1; j_call: TRBJ1-6; cdr3_length: 11; cdr3_aa: ATRSSYNSPLH
v_call: TRBV5-1; j_call: TRBJ2-7; cdr3_length: 12; cdr3_aa: ASSLRGTVHEQY
v_call: TRBV27; j_call: TRBJ1-6; cdr3_length: 13; cdr3_aa: ASRLTGNFNSPLH
v_call: TRBV7-3; j_call: TRBJ1-2; cdr3_length: 15; cdr3_aa: ASSLKGQFTTGGGYT
v_call: TRBV9; j_call: TRBJ1-2; cdr3_length: 12; cdr3_aa: ASSPQGQNYGYT
v_call: TRBV5-1; j_call: TRBJ2-3; cdr3_length: 13; cdr3_aa: ASSRGLAVGDTQY
v_call: TRBV4-3; j_call: TRBJ1-6; cdr3_length: 13; cdr3_aa: ASSQDTGVNSPLH
v_call: TRBV4-1; j_call: TRBJ2-2; cdr3_length: 11; cdr3_aa: ASTGGPTGELF
v_call: TRBV5-6; j_call: TRBJ2-5; cdr3_length: 14; cdr3_aa: ASSVYTAGHQETQY
v_call: TRBV5-1; j_call: TRBJ1-2; cdr3_length: 11; cdr3_aa: ASSLRGDYGYT
v_call: TRBV7-9; j_call: TRBJ2-7; cdr3_length: 11; cdr3_aa: ASSLAGSDEQY
v_call: TRBV4-2; j_call: TRBJ2-5; cdr3_length: 13; cdr3_aa: ASSLRGRDEETQY
v_call: TRBV4-3; j_call: TRBJ2-3; cdr3_length: 12; cdr3_aa: ASSGQGVTDTQY
v_call: TRBV5-1; j_call: TRBJ2-7; cdr3_length: 12; cdr3_aa: ASSLDSYTYEQY
v_call: TRBV5-1; j_call: TRBJ2-5; cdr3_length: 11; cdr3_aa: ASSLGGRETQY
v_call: TRBV7-2; j_call: TRBJ1-2; cdr3_length: 11; cdr3_aa: ASSPTRFYGYT